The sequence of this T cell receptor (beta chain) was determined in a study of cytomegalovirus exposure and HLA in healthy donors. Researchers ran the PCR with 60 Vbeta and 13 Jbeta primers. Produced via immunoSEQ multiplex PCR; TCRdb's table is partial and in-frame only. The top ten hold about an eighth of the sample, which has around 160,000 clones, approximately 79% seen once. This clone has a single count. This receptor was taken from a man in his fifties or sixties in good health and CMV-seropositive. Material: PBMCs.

Written as DNA, the CDR3 is TGCGCCAGCAGCCAATCAGGGGGGAATCAGCCCCAGCATTTT. It is translated as CASSQSGGNQPQHF. The chain combines TRBV4-3 with TRBJ1-5, with 7 bases identical to TRBD1. CDR1 and CDR2 from the germline V gene are LGHNA and YSLEER. CDR3 length: 14 amino acids. V lost 2 bases to trimming and J lost 4 bases; unmatched junction nucleotides: 2.